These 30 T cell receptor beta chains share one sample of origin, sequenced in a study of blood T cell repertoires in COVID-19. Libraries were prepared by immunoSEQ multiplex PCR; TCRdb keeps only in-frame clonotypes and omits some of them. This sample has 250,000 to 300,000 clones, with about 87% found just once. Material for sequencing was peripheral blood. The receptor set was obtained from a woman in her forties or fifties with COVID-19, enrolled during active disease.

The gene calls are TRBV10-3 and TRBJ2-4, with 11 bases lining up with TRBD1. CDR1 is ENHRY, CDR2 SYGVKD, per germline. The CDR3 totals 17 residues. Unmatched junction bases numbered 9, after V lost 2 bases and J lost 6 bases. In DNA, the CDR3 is TGTGCCATCAGTGAGGCCGGGACAGGGGGAAGTAGAAACATTCAGTACTTC. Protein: CAISEAGTGGSRNIQYF.

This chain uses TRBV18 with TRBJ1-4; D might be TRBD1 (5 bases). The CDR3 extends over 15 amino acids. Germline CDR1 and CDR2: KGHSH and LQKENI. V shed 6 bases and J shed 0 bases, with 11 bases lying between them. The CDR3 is CASSTVYATNEKLFF. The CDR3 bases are TGTGCCAGCTCGACAGTTTACGCAACTAATGAAAAACTGTTTTTT. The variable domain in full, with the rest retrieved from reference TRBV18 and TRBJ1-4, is NAGVMQNPRHLVRRRGQEARLRCSPMKGHSHVYWYRQLPEEGLKFMVYLQKENIIDESGMPKERFSAEFPKEGPSILRIQQVVRGDSAAYFCASSTVYATNEKLFFGSGTQLSVL.

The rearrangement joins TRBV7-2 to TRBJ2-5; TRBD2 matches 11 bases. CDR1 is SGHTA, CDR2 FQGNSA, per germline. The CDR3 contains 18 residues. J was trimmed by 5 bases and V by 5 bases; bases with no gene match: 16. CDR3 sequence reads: CASSRGTSGYQWGETQYF. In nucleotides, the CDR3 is TGTGCCAGCAGCCGCGGGACTAGCGGATACCAATGGGGGGAGACCCAGTACTTC. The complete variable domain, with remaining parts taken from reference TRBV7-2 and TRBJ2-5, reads GAGVSQSPSNKVTEKGKDVELRCDPISGHTALYWYRQSLGQGLEFLIYFQGNSAPDKSGLPSDRFSAERTGGSVSTLTIQRTQQEDSAVYLCASSRGTSGYQWGETQYFGPGTRLLVL.

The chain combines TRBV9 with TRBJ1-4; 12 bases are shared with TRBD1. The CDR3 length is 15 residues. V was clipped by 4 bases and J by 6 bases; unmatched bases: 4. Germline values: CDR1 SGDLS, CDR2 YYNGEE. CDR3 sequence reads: CASSPRDRGHEKLFF. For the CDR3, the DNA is TGTGCCAGCAGCCCCCGGGACAGGGGGCATGAAAAACTGTTTTTT.

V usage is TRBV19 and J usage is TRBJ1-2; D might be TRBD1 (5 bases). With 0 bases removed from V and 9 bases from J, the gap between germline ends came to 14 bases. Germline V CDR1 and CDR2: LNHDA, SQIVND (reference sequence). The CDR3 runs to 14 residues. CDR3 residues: CASSIDRQGWSYTF. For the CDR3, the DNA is TGTGCCAGTAGTATAGATCGCCAGGGATGGAGCTACACCTTC. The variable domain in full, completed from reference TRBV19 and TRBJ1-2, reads DGGITQSPKYLFRKEGQNVTLSCEQNLNHDAMYWYRQDPGQGLRLIYYSQIVNDFQKGDIAEGYSVSREKKESFPLTVTSAQKNPTAFYLCASSIDRQGWSYTFGSGTRLTVV.

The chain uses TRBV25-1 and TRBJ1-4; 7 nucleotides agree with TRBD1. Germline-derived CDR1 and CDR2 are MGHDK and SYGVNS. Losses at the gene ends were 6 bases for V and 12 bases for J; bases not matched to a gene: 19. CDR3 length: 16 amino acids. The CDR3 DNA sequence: TGTGCCAGCAGCTTTCCTTCGACAGGGTCTAGGGTTGAACTGTTTTTT. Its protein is CASSFPSTGSRVELFF.

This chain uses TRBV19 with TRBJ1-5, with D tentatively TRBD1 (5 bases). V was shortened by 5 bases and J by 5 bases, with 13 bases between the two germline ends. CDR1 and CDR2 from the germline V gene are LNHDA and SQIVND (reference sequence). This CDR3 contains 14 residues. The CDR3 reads CASSSFQGYQPQHF. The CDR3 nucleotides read TGTGCCAGTAGTTCGTTCCAGGGATATCAGCCCCAGCATTTT.

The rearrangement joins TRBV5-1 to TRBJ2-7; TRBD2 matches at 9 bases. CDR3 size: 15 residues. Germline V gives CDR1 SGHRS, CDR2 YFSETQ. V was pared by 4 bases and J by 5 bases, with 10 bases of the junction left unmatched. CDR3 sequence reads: CASSADSGSANEQYF. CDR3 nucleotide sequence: TGCGCCAGCAGCGCGGATAGCGGGAGTGCCAACGAGCAGTACTTC.

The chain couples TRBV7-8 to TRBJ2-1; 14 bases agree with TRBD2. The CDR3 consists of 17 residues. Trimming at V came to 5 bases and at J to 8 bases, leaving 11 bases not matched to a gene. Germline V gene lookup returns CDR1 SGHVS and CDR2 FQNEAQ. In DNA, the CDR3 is TGTGCCAGCAGCGCTAGCCGACTAGCGGGAGGGTTTGATGAGCAGTTCTTC. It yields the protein CASSASRLAGGFDEQFF.

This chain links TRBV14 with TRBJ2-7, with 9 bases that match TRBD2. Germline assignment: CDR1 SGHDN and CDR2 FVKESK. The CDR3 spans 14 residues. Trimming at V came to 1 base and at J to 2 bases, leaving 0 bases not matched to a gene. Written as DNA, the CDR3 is TGTGCCAGCAGCCAAGTAGCGGGAGCCTACGAGCAGTACTTC. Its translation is CASSQVAGAYEQYF.

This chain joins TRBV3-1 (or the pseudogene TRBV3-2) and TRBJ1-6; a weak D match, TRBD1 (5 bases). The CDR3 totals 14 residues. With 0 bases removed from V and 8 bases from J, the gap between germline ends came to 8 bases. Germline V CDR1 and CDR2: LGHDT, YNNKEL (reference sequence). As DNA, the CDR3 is TGTGCCAGCAGCCAAGAACAGGCCTATTCACCCCTCCACTTT. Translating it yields CASSQEQAYSPLHF.

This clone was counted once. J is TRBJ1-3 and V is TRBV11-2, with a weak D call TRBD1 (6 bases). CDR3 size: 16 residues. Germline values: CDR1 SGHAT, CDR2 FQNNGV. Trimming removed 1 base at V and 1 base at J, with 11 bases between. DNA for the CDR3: TGTGCCAGCAGCTTAGGGGGCCAGGGGTCTGGAAACACCATATATTTT. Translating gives CASSLGGQGSGNTIYF.

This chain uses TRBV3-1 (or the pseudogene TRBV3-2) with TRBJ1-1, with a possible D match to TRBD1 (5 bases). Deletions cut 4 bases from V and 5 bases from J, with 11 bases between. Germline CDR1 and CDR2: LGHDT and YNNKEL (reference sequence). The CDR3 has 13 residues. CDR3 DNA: TGTGCCAGCAGCCTATCCTCAGGGACTGAAGCTTTCTTT. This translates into CASSLSSGTEAFF.

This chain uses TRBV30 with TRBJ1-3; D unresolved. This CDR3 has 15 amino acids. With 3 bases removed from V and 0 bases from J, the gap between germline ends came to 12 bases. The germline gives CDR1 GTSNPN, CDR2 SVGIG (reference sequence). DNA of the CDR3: TGTGCCTGGAGCCCGGCAGCGAGCTCTGGAAACACCATATATTTT. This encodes CAWSPAASSGNTIYF.

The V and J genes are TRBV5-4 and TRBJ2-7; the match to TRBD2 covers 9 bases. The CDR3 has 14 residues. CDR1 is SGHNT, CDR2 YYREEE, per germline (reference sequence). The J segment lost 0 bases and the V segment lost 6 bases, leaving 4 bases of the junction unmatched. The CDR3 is CASNLAGPSYEQYF. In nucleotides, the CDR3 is TGTGCCAGCAACCTAGCGGGACCCTCCTACGAGCAGTACTTC.

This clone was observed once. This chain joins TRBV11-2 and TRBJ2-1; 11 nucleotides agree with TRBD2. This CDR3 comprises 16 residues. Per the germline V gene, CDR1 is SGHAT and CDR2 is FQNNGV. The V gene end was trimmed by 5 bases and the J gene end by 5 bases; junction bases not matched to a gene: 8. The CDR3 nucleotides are TGTGCCAGCAGCACTGGACTAGCGGGCCGAAACAATGAGCAGTTCTTC. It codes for CASSTGLAGRNNEQFF. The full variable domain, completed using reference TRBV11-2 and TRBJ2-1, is EAGVAQSPRYKIIEKRQSVAFWCNPISGHATLYWYQQILGQGPKLLIQFQNNGVVDDSQLPKDRFSAERLKGVDSTLKIQPAKLEDSAVYLCASSTGLAGRNNEQFFGPGTRLTVL.

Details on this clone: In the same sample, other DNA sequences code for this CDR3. The CDR3 coding sequence is TGCGCCAGCAGTCAACAGACCATCAGGGGCCCTTCATACGAGCAGTACTTC. This translates into CASSQQTIRGPSYEQYF. The chain recombines TRBV23-1 with TRBJ2-7; tentatively, D is TRBD1 (6 bases). TRBV23-1 carries the ORF label, with uncertain function. This CDR3 spans 17 amino acids. Trimming stripped 2 bases from V and 4 bases from J, with 21 bases between.

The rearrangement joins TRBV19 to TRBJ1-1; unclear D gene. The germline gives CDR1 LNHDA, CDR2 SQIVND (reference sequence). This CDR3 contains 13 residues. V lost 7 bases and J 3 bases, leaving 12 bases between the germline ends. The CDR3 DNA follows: TGTGCCAGTATCGTTGGGAGTTACACTGAAGCTTTCTTT. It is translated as CASIVGSYTEAFF.

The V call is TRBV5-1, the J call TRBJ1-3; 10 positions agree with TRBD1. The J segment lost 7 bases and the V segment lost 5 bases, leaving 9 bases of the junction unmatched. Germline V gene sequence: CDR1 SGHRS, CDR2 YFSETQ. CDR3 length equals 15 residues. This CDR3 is CASRNPGQGRNTIYF. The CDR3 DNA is TGCGCCAGCAGAAACCCGGGACAGGGGAGGAACACCATATATTTT.

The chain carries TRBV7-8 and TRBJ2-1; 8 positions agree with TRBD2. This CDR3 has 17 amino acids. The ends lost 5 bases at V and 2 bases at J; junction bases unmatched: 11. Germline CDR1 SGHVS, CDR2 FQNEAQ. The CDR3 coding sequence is TGTGCCAGCAGCGGACCTCTGAACGGGGGGGCCTACAATGAGCAGTTCTTC. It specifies CASSGPLNGGAYNEQFF.

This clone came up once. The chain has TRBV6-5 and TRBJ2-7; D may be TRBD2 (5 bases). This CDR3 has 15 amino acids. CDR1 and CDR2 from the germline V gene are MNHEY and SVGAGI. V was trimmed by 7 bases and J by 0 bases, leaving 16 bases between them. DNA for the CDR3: TGTGCCAGCACCCATACGAGCGGAACCTCCTACGAGCAGTACTTC. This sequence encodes CASTHTSGTSYEQYF.

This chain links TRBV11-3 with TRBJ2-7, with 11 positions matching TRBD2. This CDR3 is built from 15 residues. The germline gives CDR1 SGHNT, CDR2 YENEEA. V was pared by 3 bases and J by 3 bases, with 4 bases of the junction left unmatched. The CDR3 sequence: CASSFGTSGSYEQYF. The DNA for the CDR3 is TGTGCCAGCAGCTTTGGGACTAGCGGCAGCTACGAGCAGTACTTC.

The CDR3 region has the DNA TGTGCCAGCAGCCTAGCGACGGGAATGTCAGATACGCAGTATTTT. Its protein product is CASSLATGMSDTQYF. V usage is TRBV7-3 and J usage is TRBJ2-3, with D possibly matching TRBD2 (6 bases). Germline CDR1 is SGHTA and CDR2 is FQGTGA. The CDR3 runs to 15 residues. V lost 5 bases, J lost 4 bases, and 16 bases lay in between.

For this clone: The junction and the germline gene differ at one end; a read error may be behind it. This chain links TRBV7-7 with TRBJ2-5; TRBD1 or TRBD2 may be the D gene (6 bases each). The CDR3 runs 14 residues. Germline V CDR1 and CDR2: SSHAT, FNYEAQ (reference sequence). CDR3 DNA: TGTGCTAGCAGCTTAGCGGCAGGGGACGAGACCCAGTACTTC. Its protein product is CASSLAAGDETQYF.

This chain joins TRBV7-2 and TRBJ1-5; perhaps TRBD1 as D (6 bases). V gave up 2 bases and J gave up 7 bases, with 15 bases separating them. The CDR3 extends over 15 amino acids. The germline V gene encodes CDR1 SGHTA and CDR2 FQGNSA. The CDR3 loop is CASSLNVGAAQPQHF. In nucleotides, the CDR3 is TGTGCCAGCAGCTTAAACGTGGGGGCGGCACAGCCCCAGCATTTT.

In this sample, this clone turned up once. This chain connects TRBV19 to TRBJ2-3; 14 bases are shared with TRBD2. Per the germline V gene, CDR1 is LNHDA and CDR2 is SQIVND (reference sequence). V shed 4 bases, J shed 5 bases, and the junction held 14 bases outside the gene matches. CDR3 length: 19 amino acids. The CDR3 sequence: CASSTGLAGVPRRKDTQYF. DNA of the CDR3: TGTGCCAGTAGTACGGGACTAGCGGGAGTACCGCGAAGGAAAGATACGCAGTATTTT.

Here the CDR3 DNA reads TGTGCCAGCAGCCTCGGGCCTAGCCCAGCCGAGCAGTACTTC. Translation: CASSLGPSPAEQYF. This rearrangement joins TRBV9 to TRBJ2-7; maybe TRBD2 (5 bases). CDR1 and CDR2 from the germline V gene are SGDLS and YYNGEE. The CDR3 length is 14 residues. The V gene lost 4 bases and the J gene lost 6 bases, with 17 bases spanning the gap.

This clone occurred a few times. The CDR3 here is CASSVGLLGTQYF. In nucleotides, the CDR3 is TGTGCCAGCAGCGTAGGACTGCTAGGGACCCAGTACTTC. This chain joins TRBV9 and TRBJ2-5; no clear D gene. V dropped 0 bases and J dropped 7 bases, with 10 bases sitting between them. Germline V lookup: CDR1 SGDLS, CDR2 YYNGEE. The CDR3 covers 13 residues.

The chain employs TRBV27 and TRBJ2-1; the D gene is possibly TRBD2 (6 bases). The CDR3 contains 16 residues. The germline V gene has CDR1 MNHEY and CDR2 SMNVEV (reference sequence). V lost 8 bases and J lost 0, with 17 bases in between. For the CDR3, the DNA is TGTGCCAGCTTCCAGAGCGGGTACTACTCCTACAATGAGCAGTTCTTC. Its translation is CASFQSGYYSYNEQFF.

The CDR3 loop reads CAITVKDSSNYGYTF. CDR3 bases: TGTGCCATCACTGTTAAGGACAGTTCTAACTATGGCTACACCTTC. The chain carries TRBV10-3 and TRBJ1-2; weak D call: TRBD1 (6 bases). The CDR3 spans 15 residues. The germline V gene encodes CDR1 ENHRY and CDR2 SYGVKD. Trimming shortened V by 7 bases and J by 0 bases, and 15 bases separated the two germline ends.